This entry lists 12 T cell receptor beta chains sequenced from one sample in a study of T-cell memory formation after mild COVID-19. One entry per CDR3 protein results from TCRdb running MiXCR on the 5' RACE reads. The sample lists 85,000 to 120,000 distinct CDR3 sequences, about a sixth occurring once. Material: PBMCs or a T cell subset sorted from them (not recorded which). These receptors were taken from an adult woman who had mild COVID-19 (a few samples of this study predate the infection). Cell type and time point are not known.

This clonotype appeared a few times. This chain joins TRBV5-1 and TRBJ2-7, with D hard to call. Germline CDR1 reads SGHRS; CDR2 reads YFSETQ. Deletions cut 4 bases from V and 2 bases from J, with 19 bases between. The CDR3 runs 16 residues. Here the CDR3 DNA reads TGCGCCAGCAGCAAAGATGTCGGCACCGAAGCCTACGAGCAGTACTTC. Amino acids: CASSKDVGTEAYEQYF.

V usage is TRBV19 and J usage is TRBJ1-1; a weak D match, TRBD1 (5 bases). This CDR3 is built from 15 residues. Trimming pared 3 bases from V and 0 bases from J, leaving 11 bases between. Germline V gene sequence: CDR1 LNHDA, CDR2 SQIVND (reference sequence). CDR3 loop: CASSIGLGLNTEAFF. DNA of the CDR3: TGTGCCAGTAGTATCGGGTTGGGGCTGAACACTGAAGCTTTCTTT. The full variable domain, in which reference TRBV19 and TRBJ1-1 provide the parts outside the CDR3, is DGGITQSPKYLFRKEGQNVTLSCEQNLNHDAMYWYRQDPGQGLRLIYYSQIVNDFQKGDIAEGYSVSREKKESFPLTVTSAQKNPTAFYLCASSIGLGLNTEAFFGQGTRLTVV.

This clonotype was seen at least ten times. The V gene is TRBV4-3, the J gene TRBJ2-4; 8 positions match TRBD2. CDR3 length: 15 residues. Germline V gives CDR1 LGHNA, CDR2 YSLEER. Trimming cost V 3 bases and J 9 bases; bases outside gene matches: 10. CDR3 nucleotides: TGCGCCAGCAGCCAGTTATTTGCGGGAGGTAGCATTCAGTACTTC. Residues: CASSQLFAGGSIQYF.

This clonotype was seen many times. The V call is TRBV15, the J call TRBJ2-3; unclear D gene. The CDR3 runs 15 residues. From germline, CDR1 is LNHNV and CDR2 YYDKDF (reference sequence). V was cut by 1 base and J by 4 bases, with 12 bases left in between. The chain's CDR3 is CATSRAQAAADTQYF. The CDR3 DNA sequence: TGTGCCACCAGCAGAGCGCAGGCAGCCGCAGATACGCAGTATTTT.

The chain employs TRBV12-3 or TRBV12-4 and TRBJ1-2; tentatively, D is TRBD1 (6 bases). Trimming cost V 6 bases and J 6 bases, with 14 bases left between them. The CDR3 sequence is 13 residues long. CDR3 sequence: CASSLNRADGYTF. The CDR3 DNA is TGTGCCAGCAGCTTAAACAGGGCGGATGGCTACACCTTC.

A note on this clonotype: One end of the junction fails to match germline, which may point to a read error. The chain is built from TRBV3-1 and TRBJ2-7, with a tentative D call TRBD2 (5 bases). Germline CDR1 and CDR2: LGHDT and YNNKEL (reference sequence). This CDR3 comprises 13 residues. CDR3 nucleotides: TGTGCCATCAGCTGCGGGTCTGGTGGCGAGCAGTACTTC. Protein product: CAISCGSGGEQYF.

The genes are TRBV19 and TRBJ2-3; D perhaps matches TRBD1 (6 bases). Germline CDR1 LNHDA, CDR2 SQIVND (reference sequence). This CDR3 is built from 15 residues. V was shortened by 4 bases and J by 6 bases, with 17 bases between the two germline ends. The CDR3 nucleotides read TGTGCCAGTAGTAATAGACAGGACTGGATTGATACGCAGTATTTT. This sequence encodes CASSNRQDWIDTQYF.

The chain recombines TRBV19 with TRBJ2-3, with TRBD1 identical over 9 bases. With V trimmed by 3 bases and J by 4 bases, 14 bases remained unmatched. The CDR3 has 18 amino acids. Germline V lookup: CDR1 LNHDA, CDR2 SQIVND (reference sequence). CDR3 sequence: CASSISGGQGMYPDTQYF. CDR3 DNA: TGTGCCAGTAGTATCTCGGGAGGACAGGGGATGTATCCAGATACGCAGTATTTT.

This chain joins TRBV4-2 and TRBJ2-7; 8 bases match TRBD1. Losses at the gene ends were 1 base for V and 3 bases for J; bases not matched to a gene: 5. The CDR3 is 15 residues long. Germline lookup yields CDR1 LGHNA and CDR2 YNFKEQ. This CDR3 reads CASSQVLDRGYEQYF. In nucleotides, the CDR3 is TGTGCCAGCAGCCAAGTCCTCGACAGGGGCTACGAGCAGTACTTC.

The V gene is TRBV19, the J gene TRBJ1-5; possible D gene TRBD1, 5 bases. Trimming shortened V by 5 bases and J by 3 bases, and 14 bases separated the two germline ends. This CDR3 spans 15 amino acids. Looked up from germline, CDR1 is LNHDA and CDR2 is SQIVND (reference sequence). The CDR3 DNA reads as TGTGCCAGTAGTCCCCGGGGCAGGTTCAATCAGCCCCAGCATTTT. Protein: CASSPRGRFNQPQHF. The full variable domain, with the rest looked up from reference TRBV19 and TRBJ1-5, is DGGITQSPKYLFRKEGQNVTLSCEQNLNHDAMYWYRQDPGQGLRLIYYSQIVNDFQKGDIAEGYSVSREKKESFPLTVTSAQKNPTAFYLCASSPRGRFNQPQHFGDGTRLSIL.

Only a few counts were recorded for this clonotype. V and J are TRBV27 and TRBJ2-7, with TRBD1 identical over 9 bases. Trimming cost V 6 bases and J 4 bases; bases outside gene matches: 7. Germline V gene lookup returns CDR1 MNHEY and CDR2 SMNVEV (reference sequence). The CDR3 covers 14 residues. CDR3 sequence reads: CASRRQGVSYEQYF. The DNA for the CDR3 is TGTGCCAGCAGGAGACAGGGGGTAAGTTACGAGCAGTACTTC.

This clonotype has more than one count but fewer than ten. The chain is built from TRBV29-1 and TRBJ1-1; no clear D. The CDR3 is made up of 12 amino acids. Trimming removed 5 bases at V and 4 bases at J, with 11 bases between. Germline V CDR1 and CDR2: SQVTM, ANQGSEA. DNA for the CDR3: TGCAGCGTTCCGGACGGAGGCACTGAAGCTTTCTTT. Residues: CSVPDGGTEAFF.